The present entry profiles one T cell receptor beta chain with its context. This entry comes from a study of blood T cell repertoires in COVID-19. Study-level information: The United States, Italy and Spain supplied acute and convalescent COVID-19 samples. From T cells, B-cell-depleted T cells, or PBMCs came the material, which was cDNA or gDNA.

Original processing notes: Nucleated cell counts were estimated from reference gene primer amplification. Assay used: immunoSEQ multiplex PCR; TCRdb lists only in-frame clones, some missing. The V and J calls and clone size are taken from that table; D and trimming were inferred from the DNA. The table records 150,000 to 200,000 clones, approximately 80% of them present only once. The clonotype originates from a man in his sixties with acute or convalescent COVID-19. The material sequenced was peripheral blood.

The CDR3 spells CASTRRQSRDSGNTIYF. CDR3 DNA: TGTGCCAGTACCAGACGACAGAGTAGAGACTCTGGAAACACCATATATTTT. The chain uses TRBV19 and TRBJ1-3, with D maybe TRBD1 (5 bases). The V gene's germline CDR1 is LNHDA and CDR2 SQIVND (reference sequence). The CDR3 loop spans 17 amino acids. Trimming took off 7 bases at V and 0 bases at J, with 19 bases between the two ends. The variable domain in full, with the rest retrieved from reference TRBV19 and TRBJ1-3, is DGGITQSPKYLFRKEGQNVTLSCEQNLNHDAMYWYRQDPGQGLRLIYYSQIVNDFQKGDIAEGYSVSREKKESFPLTVTSAQKNPTAFYLCASTRRQSRDSGNTIYFGEGSWLTVV.